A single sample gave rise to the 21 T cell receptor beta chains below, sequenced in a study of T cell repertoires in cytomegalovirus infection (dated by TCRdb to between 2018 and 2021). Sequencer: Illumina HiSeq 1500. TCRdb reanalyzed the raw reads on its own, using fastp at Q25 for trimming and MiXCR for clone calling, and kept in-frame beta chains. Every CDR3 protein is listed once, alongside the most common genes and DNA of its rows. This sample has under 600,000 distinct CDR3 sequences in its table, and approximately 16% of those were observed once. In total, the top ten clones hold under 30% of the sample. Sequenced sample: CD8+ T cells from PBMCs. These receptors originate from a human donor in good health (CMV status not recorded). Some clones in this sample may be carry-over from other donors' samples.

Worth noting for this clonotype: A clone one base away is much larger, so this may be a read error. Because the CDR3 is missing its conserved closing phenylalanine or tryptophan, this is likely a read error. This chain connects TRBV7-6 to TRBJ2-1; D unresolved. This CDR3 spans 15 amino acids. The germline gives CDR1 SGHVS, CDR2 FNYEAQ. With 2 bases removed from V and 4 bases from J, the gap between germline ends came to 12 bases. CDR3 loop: CASSLRASTYNEQFL. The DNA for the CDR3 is TGTGCCAGCAGCTTACGGGCTTCTACGTACAATGAGCAGTTCTTA.

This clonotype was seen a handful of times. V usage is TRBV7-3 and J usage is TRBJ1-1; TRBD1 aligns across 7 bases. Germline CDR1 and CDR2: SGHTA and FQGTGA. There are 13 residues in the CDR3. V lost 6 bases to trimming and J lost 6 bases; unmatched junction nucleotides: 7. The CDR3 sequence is CASSSTGTAEAFF. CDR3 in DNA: TGTGCCAGCAGTTCAACCGGGACAGCTGAAGCTTTCTTT.

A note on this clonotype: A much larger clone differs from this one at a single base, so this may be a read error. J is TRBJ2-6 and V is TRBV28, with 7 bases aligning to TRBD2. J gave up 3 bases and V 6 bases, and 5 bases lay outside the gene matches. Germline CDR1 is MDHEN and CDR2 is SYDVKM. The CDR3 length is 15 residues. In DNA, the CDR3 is TGTGCCAGCAGACTTGGACTAGTTGGGGCCAACGTCCTGACTTTC. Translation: CASRLGLVGANVLTF.

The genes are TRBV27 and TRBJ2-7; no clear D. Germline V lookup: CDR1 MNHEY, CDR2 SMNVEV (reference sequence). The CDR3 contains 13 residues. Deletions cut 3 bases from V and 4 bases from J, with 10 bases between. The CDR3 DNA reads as TGTGCCAGCAGTTTCGGGCCACCGTACGAGCAGTACTTC. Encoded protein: CASSFGPPYEQYF.

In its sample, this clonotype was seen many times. The CDR3 spells CASSLLSEQYF. As DNA, the CDR3 is TGTGCCAGCAGCTTATTAAGCGAGCAGTACTTC. This chain joins TRBV7-9 and TRBJ2-7; no definite D call. The V and J ends lost 2 bases and 6 bases respectively, with 5 bases between them. In germline, CDR1 is SEHNR, CDR2 FQNEAQ (reference sequence). CDR3 size: 11 residues.

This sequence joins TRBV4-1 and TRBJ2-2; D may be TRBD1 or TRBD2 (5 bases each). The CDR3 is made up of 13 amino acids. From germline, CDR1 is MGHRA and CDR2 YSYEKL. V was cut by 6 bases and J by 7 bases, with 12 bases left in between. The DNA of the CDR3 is TGCGCCAGCAGTGGGGACGTAGTCGGGGAGCTGTTTTTT. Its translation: CASSGDVVGELFF.

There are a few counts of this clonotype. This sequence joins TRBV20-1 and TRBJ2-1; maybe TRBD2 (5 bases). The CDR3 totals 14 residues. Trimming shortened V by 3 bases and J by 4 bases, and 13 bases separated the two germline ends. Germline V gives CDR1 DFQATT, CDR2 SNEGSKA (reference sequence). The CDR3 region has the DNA TGCAGTGCTAGGAACATACTAGGGTACAATGAGCAGTTCTTC. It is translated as CSARNILGYNEQFF.

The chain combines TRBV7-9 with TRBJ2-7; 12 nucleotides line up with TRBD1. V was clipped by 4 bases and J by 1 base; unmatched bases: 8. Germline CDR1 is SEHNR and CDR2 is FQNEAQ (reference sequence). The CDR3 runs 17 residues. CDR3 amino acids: CASSSPGQGARSYEQYF. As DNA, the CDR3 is TGTGCCAGCAGCTCACCGGGACAGGGGGCGCGGTCCTACGAGCAGTACTTC.

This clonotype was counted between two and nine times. The CDR3 sequence is CASSPVGTTSYNEQFF. DNA for the CDR3: TGTGCCAGCAGCCCAGTGGGGACCACTTCCTACAATGAGCAGTTCTTC. V and J are TRBV9 and TRBJ2-1, with D possibly being TRBD1 or TRBD2 (5 bases each). Germline V CDR1 and CDR2: SGDLS, YYNGEE. The V end lost 4 bases, the J end lost 1 base, and 15 bases lay between the germline ends. The CDR3 covers 16 residues.

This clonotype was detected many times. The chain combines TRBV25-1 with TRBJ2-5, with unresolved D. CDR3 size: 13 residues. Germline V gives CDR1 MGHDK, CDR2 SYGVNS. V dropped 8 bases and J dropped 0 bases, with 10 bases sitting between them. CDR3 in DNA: TGTGCCAGCGGAGACACGTACCAAGAGACCCAGTACTTC. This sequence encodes CASGDTYQETQYF. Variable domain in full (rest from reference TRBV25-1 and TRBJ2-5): EADIYQTPRYLVIGTGKKITLECSQTMGHDKMYWYQQDPGMELHLIHYSYGVNSTEKGDLSSESTVSRIRTEHFPLTLESARPSHTSQYLCASGDTYQETQYFGPGTRLLVL.

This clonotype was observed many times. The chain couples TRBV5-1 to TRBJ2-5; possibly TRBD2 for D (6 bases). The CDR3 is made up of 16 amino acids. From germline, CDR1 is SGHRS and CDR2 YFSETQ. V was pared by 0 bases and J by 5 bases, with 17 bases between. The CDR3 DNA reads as TGCGCCAGCAGCTTGGGCCGGGGGTTAGAATGGGAGACCCAGTACTTC. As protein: CASSLGRGLEWETQYF.

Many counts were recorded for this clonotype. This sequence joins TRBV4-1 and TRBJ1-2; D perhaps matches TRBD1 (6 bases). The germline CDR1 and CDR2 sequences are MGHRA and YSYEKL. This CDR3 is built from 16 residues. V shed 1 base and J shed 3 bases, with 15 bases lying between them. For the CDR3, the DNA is TGCGCCAGCAGCCAAGGACGGGGGGCTCAAGACTATGGCTACACCTTC. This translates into CASSQGRGAQDYGYTF.

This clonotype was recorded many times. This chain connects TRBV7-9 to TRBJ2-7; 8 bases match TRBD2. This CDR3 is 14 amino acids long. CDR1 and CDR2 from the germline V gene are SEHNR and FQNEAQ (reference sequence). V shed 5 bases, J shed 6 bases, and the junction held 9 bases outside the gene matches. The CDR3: CASSPDGTRLEQYF. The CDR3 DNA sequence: TGTGCCAGCAGCCCCGACGGGACTAGACTCGAGCAGTACTTC.

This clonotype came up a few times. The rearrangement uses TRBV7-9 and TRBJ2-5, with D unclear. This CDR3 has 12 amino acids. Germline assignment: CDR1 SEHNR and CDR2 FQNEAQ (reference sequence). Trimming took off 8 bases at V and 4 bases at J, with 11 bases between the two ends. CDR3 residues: CASHGLIETQYF. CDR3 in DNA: TGTGCCAGCCACGGGCTAATAGAGACCCAGTACTTC.

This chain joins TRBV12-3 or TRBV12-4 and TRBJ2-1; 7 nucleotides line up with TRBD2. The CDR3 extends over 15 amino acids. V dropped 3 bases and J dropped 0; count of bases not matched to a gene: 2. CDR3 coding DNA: TGTGCCAGCAGTTTTTCTAGCGGCTCCTACAATGAGCAGTTCTTC. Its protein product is CASSFSSGSYNEQFF.

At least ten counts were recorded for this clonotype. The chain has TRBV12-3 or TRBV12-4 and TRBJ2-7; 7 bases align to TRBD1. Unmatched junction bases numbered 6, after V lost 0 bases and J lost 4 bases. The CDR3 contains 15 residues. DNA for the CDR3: TGTGCCAGCAGTTTAGCGTGGGGACAGAATTACGAGCAGTACTTC. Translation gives CASSLAWGQNYEQYF.

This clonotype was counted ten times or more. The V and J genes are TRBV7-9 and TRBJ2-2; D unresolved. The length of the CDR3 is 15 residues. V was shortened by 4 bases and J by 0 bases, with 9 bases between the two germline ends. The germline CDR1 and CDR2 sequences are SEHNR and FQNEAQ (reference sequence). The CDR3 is CASSSDGPNTGELFF. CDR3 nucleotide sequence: TGTGCCAGCAGCTCTGATGGGCCGAACACCGGGGAGCTGTTTTTT.

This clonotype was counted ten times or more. The CDR3 region has the DNA TGTGCCAGCAGCTCCCCCCCTGAGGGCACAGATACGCAGTATTTT. Translation gives CASSSPPEGTDTQYF. The chain couples TRBV28 to TRBJ2-3; D uncertain. Germline values: CDR1 MDHEN, CDR2 SYDVKM. V lost 6 bases, J lost 1 base, and 14 bases lay in between. The CDR3 has 15 amino acids.

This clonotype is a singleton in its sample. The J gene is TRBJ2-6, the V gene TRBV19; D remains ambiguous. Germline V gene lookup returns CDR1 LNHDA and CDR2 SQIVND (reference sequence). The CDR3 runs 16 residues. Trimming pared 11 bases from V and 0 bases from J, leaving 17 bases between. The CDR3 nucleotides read TGTGCCTGCGGAACCCCAGGTTTCTCTGGGGCCAACGTCCTGACTTTC. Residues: CACGTPGFSGANVLTF.

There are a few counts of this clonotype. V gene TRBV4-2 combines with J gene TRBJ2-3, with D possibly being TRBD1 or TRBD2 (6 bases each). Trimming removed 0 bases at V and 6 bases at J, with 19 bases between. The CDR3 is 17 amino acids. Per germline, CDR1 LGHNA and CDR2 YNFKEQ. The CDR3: CASSQELALGGNDTQYF. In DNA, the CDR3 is TGTGCCAGCAGCCAAGAACTAGCCTTAGGGGGTAATGATACGCAGTATTTT.

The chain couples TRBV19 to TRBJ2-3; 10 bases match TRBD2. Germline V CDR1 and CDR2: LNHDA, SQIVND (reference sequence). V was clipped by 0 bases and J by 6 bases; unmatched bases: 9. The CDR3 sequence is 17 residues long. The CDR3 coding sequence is TGTGCCAGTAGTATAGATCCCCTAGCGGGGGAAAAGGATACGCAGTATTTT. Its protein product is CASSIDPLAGEKDTQYF.